This T cell receptor beta chain came from a study of tumor-infiltrating lymphocytes in primary liver carcinoma. Study background: Spanning 4.2 to 10 cm, the tumors were T1-T3 N0M0.

Total RNA amounting to around 530 ng was the source from which TCR beta cDNA was made with a constant-region primer. Libraries of TCR beta came from three nested multiplex PCR rounds with slightly modified ARM-PCR. Use of TRBV1-TRBV30 forward primers with a C-beta reverse primer characterized the first two PCR rounds, which lasted 10 cycles each. Each CDR3 protein gets one entry after TCRdb re-called the multiplex PCR reads with MiXCR. The sample carries 180,000 or so distinct CDR3 sequences, over 50% recorded once. RNA isolated from unsorted whole blood supplied the blood RNA, with germline DNA also extracted. The V gene's germline CDR1 is SQVTM and CDR2 ANQGSEA. The CDR3 totals 12 residues. The V end was cut by 3 bases, the J end by 10 bases, with 12 bases between. Details on this clonotype: A much larger clone is a single base away; this may be a read error.

The chain employs TRBV29-1 and TRBJ2-2; D gene ambiguous. The sequence derives from a middle-aged man with primary liver carcinoma and hepatitis B virus infection. The sample consisted of peripheral blood. CDR3 residues: CSVDQGLVELFF. The CDR3 DNA reads as TGCAGCGTTGACCAAGGGCTCGTGGAGCTGTTTTTT.